A single sample is the source of the 22 T cell receptor beta chains below, sequenced in a study of blood T cells in healthy people across ages. PCR was performed a second time for about 6 to 12 cycles using a sample-barcoded 5' primer and a J-beta primer mix. TCRdb ran MiXCR on the 5' RACE reads and lists one entry per CDR3 protein. In the table there are about 900,000 distinct CDR3 sequences, less than 80% of which are singletons. Sequences were obtained from blood. All receptors derive from a young man in good health.

The chain carries TRBV10-3 and TRBJ2-7; possible D gene TRBD2, 6 bases. Germline V gene data show CDR1 as ENHRY and CDR2 as SYGVKD. Trimming removed 6 bases at V and 1 base at J, with 10 bases between. The CDR3 is made up of 13 amino acids. CDR3 bases: TGTGCCATCAGCCCCGGGACTTCCTACGAGCAGTACTTC. Protein product: CAISPGTSYEQYF.

The rearrangement joins TRBV3-1 to TRBJ1-6; 7 bases are shared with TRBD1. This CDR3 comprises 15 residues. Germline V gene lookup returns CDR1 LGHDT and CDR2 YNNKEL (reference sequence). V was clipped by 4 bases and J by 7 bases; unmatched bases: 7. Here the CDR3 reads CASSLGTAKNSPLHF. The CDR3 DNA sequence: TGTGCCAGCAGCCTTGGGACAGCCAAGAATTCACCCCTCCACTTT.

The J gene is TRBJ2-4, the V gene TRBV12-3 or TRBV12-4; 7 bases map to TRBD2. V lost 1 base to trimming and J lost 8 bases; unmatched junction nucleotides: 5. This CDR3 is 14 amino acids long. The chain's CDR3 is CASSLGLARDIQYF. DNA of the CDR3: TGTGCCAGCAGTTTAGGACTAGCCAGGGACATTCAGTACTTC.

This clonotype was counted a few times. The J gene is TRBJ2-3, the V gene TRBV7-6, with D possibly TRBD2 on 6 matching bases. V gave up 2 bases and J gave up 3 bases, with 12 bases separating them. This CDR3 contains 15 residues. CDR1 is SGHVS, CDR2 FNYEAQ, per germline. The CDR3 sequence is CASSLLSGTTDTQYF. The CDR3 region has the DNA TGTGCCAGCAGCTTATTATCAGGGACTACAGATACGCAGTATTTT.

This clonotype was detected a few times. V is TRBV4-3 and J is TRBJ2-7, with 9 positions matching TRBD1. The CDR3 is 14 residues long. Germline CDR1 and CDR2: LGHNA and YSLEER. The junction had 5 bases not matched to a gene; V was cut back by 2 bases and J by 6 bases. The CDR3 coding sequence is TGCGCCAGCAGCCAACATACAGGGGGCGGCGAGCAGTACTTC. Translated, it gives CASSQHTGGGEQYF.

The chain employs TRBV6-2 or TRBV6-3 and TRBJ1-2, with D maybe TRBD1 (6 bases). Germline V lookup: CDR1 MNHEY, CDR2 SVGEGT. The CDR3 sequence is 14 residues long. V gave up 6 bases and J gave up 4 bases, with 15 bases separating them. The CDR3 bases are TGTGCCAGCAGCTACGTGGACAGTTTCTATGGCTACACCTTC. Protein: CASSYVDSFYGYTF.

The J gene is TRBJ1-4, the V gene TRBV12-3 or TRBV12-4; 8 bases align to TRBD1. This CDR3 is built from 14 residues. Germline trimming cut 5 bases from V and 10 bases from J; bases unmatched to any gene: 9. In DNA form, the CDR3 reads TGTGCCAGCAGTCCCGACAGGGGAAGGCGAAAACTGTTTTTT. The encoded protein is CASSPDRGRRKLFF.

This clonotype was counted many times. The chain employs TRBV27 and TRBJ1-2; no reliable D call. V shed 2 bases and J shed 3 bases, with 31 bases lying between them. The CDR3 contains 21 residues. Germline V gene lookup returns CDR1 MNHEY and CDR2 SMNVEV (reference sequence). CDR3 residues: CASSLNRPTGGFEGPDYGYTF. In DNA, the CDR3 is TGTGCCAGCAGTTTAAATCGACCAACCGGAGGGTTTGAGGGCCCCGACTATGGCTACACCTTC.

The V call is TRBV7-9, the J call TRBJ2-7; D perhaps matches TRBD2 (7 bases). Germline-derived CDR1 and CDR2 are SEHNR and FQNEAQ (reference sequence). This CDR3 is built from 14 residues. Trimming removed 5 bases from V and 2 bases from J, with 13 bases in between. CDR3 sequence: CASSPAGQPYEQYF. The CDR3 region has the DNA TGTGCCAGCAGCCCAGCGGGACAACCCTACGAGCAGTACTTC.

This clonotype was recorded a few times. V is TRBV7-9 and J is TRBJ1-2; D call uncertain. Germline CDR1 is SEHNR and CDR2 is FQNEAQ (reference sequence). V lost 0 bases to trimming and J lost 8 bases, with 13 bases between them. The CDR3 loop spans 14 amino acids. The CDR3: CASSLAIAAGGYTF. CDR3 coding DNA: TGTGCCAGCAGCTTAGCGATAGCAGCTGGGGGCTACACCTTC.

This clonotype was seen a single time. The junction and the germline gene differ at one end; a read error may be behind it. The chain recombines TRBV5-1 with TRBJ2-1; 9 bases fit TRBD2. This CDR3 contains 18 residues. Germline CDR1 reads SGHRS; CDR2 reads YFSETQ. The CDR3 region is CASSLNPPSGGLGNGQFF. Written as DNA, the CDR3 is TGCGCCAGCAGCTTGAATCCCCCGAGCGGGGGGCTTGGCAATGGGCAGTTCTTC.

This chain joins TRBV7-2 and TRBJ1-6, with D perhaps TRBD1 (6 bases). CDR1 is SGHTA, CDR2 FQGNSA, per germline. The CDR3 sequence is 13 residues long. The germline V and J ends were trimmed by 5 bases and 9 bases, with 11 bases remaining between them. The DNA of the CDR3 is TGTGCCAGCAGCCTTGAACAGGGTTCACCCCTCCACTTT. Translated: CASSLEQGSPLHF.

The CDR3 coding sequence is TGTGCCAGCAGACTCCTAGCGGGGGTAGGCGAGACCCAGTACTTC. Its protein is CASRLLAGVGETQYF. The gene calls are TRBV7-2 and TRBJ2-7, with 10 bases aligning to TRBD2. The last part of the DNA fits TRBJ2-5 better; the J call may be wrong. The CDR3 runs to 15 residues. Germline lookup yields CDR1 SGHTA and CDR2 FQGNSA.

This clonotype was counted a single time. The rearrangement joins TRBV12-3 or TRBV12-4 to TRBJ2-1; the D is unclear. V was clipped by 3 bases and J by 13 bases, with 19 bases between them. The CDR3 covers 14 residues. For the CDR3, the DNA is TGTGCCAGCAGTTTTGGGGTCCTTGAAGAGACCCAGTTCTTC. Translated, it gives CASSFGVLEETQFF.

The chain joins TRBV7-9 to TRBJ2-1, with D uncertain. CDR1 and CDR2 (germline): SEHNR, FQNEAQ (reference sequence). V lost 5 bases, J lost 5 bases, and 16 bases lay in between. This CDR3 has 15 residues. CDR3 in amino acids: CASSRMGLPNNEQFF. The DNA of the CDR3 is TGTGCCAGCAGCCGAATGGGCCTACCTAACAATGAGCAGTTCTTC.

The rearrangement joins TRBV3-1 to TRBJ2-5; 8 nucleotides match TRBD2. The J call may not be correct, given that the DNA end is closer to TRBJ2-4. The CDR3 is 14 residues long. Germline-derived CDR1 and CDR2 are LGHDT and YNNKEL (reference sequence). The CDR3 loop is CASSQAGGKNIQYF. CDR3 coding DNA: TGTGCCAGCAGCCAAGCGGGGGGGAAAAACATTCAGTACTTC.

This clonotype has a single count. The rearrangement uses TRBV3-1 and TRBJ2-1; D perhaps matches TRBD1 (5 bases). The CDR3 runs to 17 residues. Germline V lookup: CDR1 LGHDT, CDR2 YNNKEL (reference sequence). V was pared by 5 bases and J by 0 bases, with 17 bases between. The chain's CDR3 is CASSKNRRQSSYNEQFF. CDR3 coding DNA: TGTGCCAGCAGCAAGAACCGTAGACAGAGCTCCTACAATGAGCAGTTCTTC.

This clonotype occurred a few times. The V call is TRBV20-1, the J call TRBJ1-6; D unresolved. The CDR3 sequence is 13 residues long. Trimming stripped 0 bases from V and 14 bases from J, with 14 bases between. Germline-derived CDR1 and CDR2 are DFQATT and SNEGSKA (reference sequence). The CDR3 region is CSARDLILSSLHF. CDR3 sequence (DNA): TGCAGTGCTAGAGATTTGATTCTTTCGTCCCTCCACTTT.

The chain joins TRBV6-2 or TRBV6-3 to TRBJ2-6; D gene ambiguous. Trimming stripped 5 bases from V and 1 base from J, with 9 bases between. Germline CDR1 and CDR2: MNHEY and SVGEGT. This CDR3 spans 15 amino acids. CDR3 loop: CASSRMESGANVLTF. The CDR3 nucleotides are TGTGCCAGCAGTCGCATGGAGTCTGGGGCCAACGTCCTGACTTTC.

The CDR3 here is CASSVGHYNEQFF. Here the CDR3 DNA reads TGTGCCAGCAGCGTAGGACATTACAATGAGCAGTTCTTC. This chain joins TRBV9 and TRBJ2-1; no firm D call. Germline V gene data show CDR1 as SGDLS and CDR2 as YYNGEE. Trimming removed 0 bases from V and 4 bases from J, with 5 bases in between. The CDR3 length is 13 residues.

This clonotype appeared a single time. The gene calls are TRBV9 and TRBJ2-7; perhaps TRBD1 as D (6 bases). CDR1 and CDR2 (germline): SGDLS, YYNGEE. This CDR3 spans 13 amino acids. The V end was cut by 3 bases, the J end by 3 bases, with 10 bases between. The CDR3 here is CASSGTANYEQYF. The CDR3 bases are TGTGCCAGCAGCGGGACAGCCAACTACGAGCAGTACTTC.

The chain uses TRBV12-3 or TRBV12-4 and TRBJ2-3; D not certain. The CDR3 totals 14 residues. The V gene lost 5 bases and the J gene lost 0 bases, with 9 bases spanning the gap. CDR3 DNA: TGTGCCAGCAGTAGACAAGTGAGCACAGATACGCAGTATTTT. Translating it yields CASSRQVSTDTQYF.